This T cell receptor (beta chain) was recorded in a study of breast tumors, draining lymph nodes, adjacent tissues (dated by TCRdb to about 2016). Background on the whole study: In breast cancer patients, the study compared the TCR beta repertoires of tumor, adjacent nontumor tissue and axillary lymph nodes. The study aimed to assess the relationships and possible T-cell exchange between tumor, surrounding tissue and draining lymph node repertoires in human breast cancer.

Points the paper makes about the study in general: T-cell repertoire diversity in tumors was found to be lower than in lymph nodes but higher than in nontumor tissue, and preferential V and J gene usage was observed. Tumor and nontumor tissue repertoires were significantly more similar in luminal-like than in basal-like breast cancer. A scenario in which most tumor T cells derive from the lymph node and then expand within tumor tissue was judged to be consistent with the data. The conclusion that tumor T cells originate in lymph nodes was framed as consistent with a hypothesis rather than directly demonstrated.

The run used an Illumina HiSeq 2000. TCR beta chain libraries were generated by multiplex PCR amplification. High-throughput sequencing was used to analyze the amplified TCR beta chain products. In-frame beta chains were kept once TCRdb had trimmed the public reads at Q25 with fastp and called clones with MiXCR. Duplicate CDR3 protein sequences are folded into a single record with the most common DNA and genes. This sample gives approximately 280,000 distinct CDR3 sequences in total; over 25% of them show up just once. Jointly, the top ten make up more than 0.95% of the sample. The lymph node samples were taken from the axillary draining lymph nodes of breast cancer patients. Many counts were recorded for this clonotype. Its target antigen remains unknown. No much larger clone is present one base from it, and per-base qualities are unavailable. V and J are truncated by 0 bases and 8 bases respectively, leaving an intervening sequence of 17 bases. The germline V gene gives CDR1 as SGDLS and CDR2 as YYNGEE. The CDR3 goes from the cysteine to the phenylalanine over 15 residues. Left in the record is the CDR3 DNA by itself, 45 bases read in frame from the first base.

The origin of this receptor is a female donor with breast cancer. Some clones in this sample may be carry-over from other donors' samples. The sequenced material came from axillary lymph node tissue. This receptor chain uses TRBV9 and TRBJ1-2, with TRBD1 perhaps the D gene, on 5 matching bases. The CDR3 region has the sequence CASSVGDRLRDGYTF. The base sequence is TGTGCCAGCAGCGTAGGGGACCGTTTGAGGGACGGCTACACCTTC.